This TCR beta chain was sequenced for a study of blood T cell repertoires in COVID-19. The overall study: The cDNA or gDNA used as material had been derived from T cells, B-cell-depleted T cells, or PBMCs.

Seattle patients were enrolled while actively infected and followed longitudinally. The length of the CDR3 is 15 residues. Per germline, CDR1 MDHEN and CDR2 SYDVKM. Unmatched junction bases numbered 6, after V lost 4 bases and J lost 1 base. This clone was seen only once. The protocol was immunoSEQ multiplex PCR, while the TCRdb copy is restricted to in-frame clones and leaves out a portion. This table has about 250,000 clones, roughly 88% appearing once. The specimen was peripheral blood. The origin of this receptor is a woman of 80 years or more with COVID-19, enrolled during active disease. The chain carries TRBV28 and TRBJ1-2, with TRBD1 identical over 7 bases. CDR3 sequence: CASSSQDRFNYGYTF. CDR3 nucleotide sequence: TGTGCCAGCAGTTCCCAGGACAGGTTTAACTATGGCTACACCTTC.